A selection of T cell receptor beta chains follows, all from one sample in a study of PD-L1 blockade in urothelial cancer. Sequencing used immunoSEQ multiplex PCR; TCRdb keeps in-frame clones, though not all of them. The sample contains about 36,000 clones, just over 35% of which appear only once. The starting material was tumor tissue, obtained before atezolizumab (anti-PD-L1) treatment. Source of these receptors: a man aged 60 to 75 with urothelial cancer. CDR3s include the opening cysteine and the closing phenylalanine or tryptophan. The D gene is left open where the match is weak. Where a row states a size, it is once, few, many or the class of an expanded clone; other rows omit it.

abundance,v_gene,j_gene,d_gene,CDR3aa,CDR3nt
few,TRBV12-5,TRBJ1-2,.,CASGVGAGYTF,TGTGCCAGCGGGGTCGGGGCTGGCTACACCTTC
many,TRBV7-2,TRBJ2-7,TRBD1,CASRSRQGYEQYF,TGTGCCAGCAGATCCCGACAGGGCTACGAGCAGTACTTC
.,TRBV28,TRBJ1-1,TRBD1,CASSMTRTGGRTEAFF,TGTGCCAGCAGTATGACCCGGACAGGGGGCCGGACTGAAGCTTTCTTT
.,TRBV6-8,TRBJ1-2,.,CASSEGGGTYGYTF,TGTGCCAGCAGTGAGGGGGGAGGCACCTATGGCTACACCTTC
few,TRBV6-8,TRBJ2-7,.,CASSSRELFLDEQYF,TGTGCCAGCAGTTCTAGAGAACTCTTCCTGGACGAGCAGTACTTC
.,TRBV2,TRBJ2-2,.,CASSWQGHTGELFF,TGTGCCAGCAGTTGGCAGGGACACACCGGGGAGCTGTTTTTT
.,TRBV28,TRBJ1-1,TRBD1,CAIRPDRLNTEAFF,TGTGCCATCCGCCCGGACAGGCTTAACACTGAAGCTTTCTTT
.,TRBV5-1,TRBJ2-3,.,CASSFGGPTDTQYF,TGCGCCAGCAGCTTCGGGGGGCCCACAGATACGCAGTATTTT
.,TRBV5-8,TRBJ1-1,.,CASSSGWGTEAFF,TGTGCCAGCAGCTCCGGGTGGGGCACTGAAGCTTTCTTT
.,TRBV19,TRBJ1-1,.,CASSPDRREVTEAFF,TGTGCCAGTAGTCCCGACAGGAGAGAAGTCACTGAAGCTTTCTTT
.,TRBV6-8,TRBJ2-7,.,CASRDEGAEQYF,TGTGCCAGCAGGGACGAGGGAGCCGAGCAGTACTTC
once,TRBV1,TRBJ2-1,.,CASSQVGGFYNEQFF,TGCGCCAGCAGCCAAGTCGGGGGATTCTACAATGAGCAGTTCTTC
.,TRBV19,TRBJ2-2,.,CASIPGSANTGELFF,TGTGCCAGTATCCCCGGCAGCGCGAACACCGGGGAGCTGTTTTTT
few,TRBV6-7,TRBJ1-6,TRBD1,CASSYGQGATYNSPLHF,TGTGCCAGCAGTTACGGACAGGGGGCGACCTATAATTCACCCCTCCACTTT
.,TRBV29-1,TRBJ2-3,.,CSVEVLAAGAIDTQYF,TGCAGCGTTGAAGTCCTTGCGGCAGGGGCAATAGATACGCAGTATTTT
many,TRBV6-8,TRBJ2-7,.,CASSYGDNYEQYF,TGTGCCAGCAGTTATGGAGACAACTACGAGCAGTACTTC
few,TRBV5-1,TRBJ1-4,.,CASSGSGGNEKLFF,TGCGCCAGCAGTGGCTCAGGCGGGAATGAAAAACTGTTTTTT
.,TRBV6-8,TRBJ2-1,.,CASSLLDVRGEQFF,TGTGCCAGCAGTTTACTCGACGTCCGGGGTGAGCAGTTCTTC
.,TRBV12-5,TRBJ1-5,.,CASGWGEQNQPQHF,TGTGCTAGTGGTTGGGGCGAACAAAATCAGCCCCAGCATTTT
.,TRBV28,TRBJ1-2,TRBD1,CASSSSRDRALYGYTF,TGTGCCAGCAGCTCATCCCGGGACAGGGCTCTCTATGGCTACACCTTC
.,TRBV19,TRBJ2-5,.,CASSLGSGLETQYF,TGTGCCAGTAGTCTGGGGTCGGGGCTCGAGACCCAGTACTTC
many,TRBV11-3,TRBJ2-5,.,CASSLVPSSNQETQYF,TGTGCCAGCAGCTTAGTCCCTAGCAGCAACCAAGAGACCCAGTACTTC
many,TRBV11-3,TRBJ2-3,TRBD1,CASSAVAGTGGRFTDTQYF,TGTGCCAGCAGCGCGGTCGCCGGGACAGGGGGCCGGTTCACAGATACGCAGTATTTT
few,TRBV28,TRBJ1-1,.,CASSSPGLNTEAFF,TGTGCCAGCAGTTCACCGGGACTCAACACTGAAGCTTTCTTT